What follows describes a single T cell receptor beta chain. What it binds is not known. Germline loops: CDR1 MDHEN, CDR2 SYDVKM. V lost 10 bases, J lost 4 bases, and 16 bases lay in between. The CDR3 runs 13 residues. Measured with immunoSEQ multiplex PCR; TCRdb has only the in-frame clones, and not every one. The data hold 20,000 to 25,000 clones, with about 90% observed a single time. These data come from a study of T cell repertoires and Cas9 in healthy adults. About the research overall: Multi-effector potency, cytotoxicity and lineage were assessed in SpCas9-reactive CD4 and CD8 T cells. Findings and limits, study-wide: SpCas9-reactive regulatory T cells reportedly mitigated SpCas9-reactive effector T cells in vitro.

The receptor's source is a human donor in good health. Sequenced material: CD4+ effector T cells (CD127+, CD25-, CD137-, CD154-) from PBMCs; culture status not recorded. The chain links TRBV28 to TRBJ1-2; no reliable D call. CDR3 in DNA: TGTGCCACCAAGAGGTCGGGGTCCTATGGCTACACCTTC. It is translated as CATKRSGSYGYTF.